This T cell receptor beta chain emerged from a study of OX40 agonist ivuxolimab in advanced cancers. A remark on this clone: Other DNA sequences in this sample translate to the same CDR3.

V lost 0 bases and J 5 bases, leaving 10 bases between the germline ends. This CDR3 is built from 15 residues. The germline V gene has CDR1 LGHNA and CDR2 YSLEER. The assay was immunoSEQ multiplex PCR, and TCRdb's table has in-frame clones only and misses some. The table has about 22,000 clones, roughly 82% seen once. V and J are TRBV4-3 and TRBJ1-4, with D tentatively TRBD1 (5 bases). This specimen was CD4+ or CD8+ T cells sorted from blood, taken in a trial of the OX40 agonist ivuxolimab. The TCR comes from an adult with an advanced solid tumor such as melanoma, head and neck, liver or kidney cancer. The CDR3 region has the DNA TGCGCCAGCAGCCAAGATCAGGGATCGAATGAAAAACTGTTTTTT. Protein sequence: CASSQDQGSNEKLFF.